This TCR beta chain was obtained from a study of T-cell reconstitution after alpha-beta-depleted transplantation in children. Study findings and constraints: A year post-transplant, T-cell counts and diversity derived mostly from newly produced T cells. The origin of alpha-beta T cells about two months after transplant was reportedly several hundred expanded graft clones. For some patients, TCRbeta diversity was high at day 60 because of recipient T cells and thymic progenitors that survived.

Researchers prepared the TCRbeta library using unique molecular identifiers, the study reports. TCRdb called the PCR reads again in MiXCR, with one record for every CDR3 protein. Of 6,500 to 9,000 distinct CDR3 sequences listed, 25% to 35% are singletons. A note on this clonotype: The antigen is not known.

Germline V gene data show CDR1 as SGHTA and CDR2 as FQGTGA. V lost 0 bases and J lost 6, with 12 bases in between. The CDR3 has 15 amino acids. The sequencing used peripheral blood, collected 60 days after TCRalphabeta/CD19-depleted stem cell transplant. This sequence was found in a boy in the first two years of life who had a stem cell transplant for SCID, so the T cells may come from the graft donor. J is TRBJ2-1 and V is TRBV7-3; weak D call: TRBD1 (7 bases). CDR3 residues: CASSLTFQGGNEQFF. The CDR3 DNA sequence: TGTGCCAGCAGCTTAACGTTCCAGGGGGGCAATGAGCAGTTCTTC.